One and the same sample provided the 21 T cell receptor beta chains below, sequenced in a study of blood T cell repertoires in COVID-19. The data were produced by immunoSEQ multiplex PCR, yet TCRdb's version contains in-frame clones alone and is incomplete. The sample consists of 650,000 to 800,000 clones, about 90% of them appearing once. Sequencing was carried out using peripheral blood. These TCRs come from a woman aged 18 to 35 with acute or convalescent COVID-19.

This chain connects TRBV4-2 to TRBJ2-3; 9 bases map to TRBD1. Germline V lookup: CDR1 LGHNA, CDR2 YNFKEQ. The CDR3 length is 14 residues. V dropped 4 bases and J dropped 5; count of bases not matched to a gene: 4. The DNA for the CDR3 is TGTGCCAGCAGCCCGTGGACAGGGGTAGATACGCAGTATTTT. It specifies CASSPWTGVDTQYF.

The rearrangement links TRBV30 to TRBJ1-1; 11 bases map to TRBD1. This CDR3 region has 14 residues. Trimming removed 4 bases from V and 7 bases from J; junction bases left unmatched: 8. Germline V lookup: CDR1 GTSNPN, CDR2 SVGIG (reference sequence). CDR3: CAWTPGQGAGEAFF. The CDR3 bases are TGTGCCTGGACTCCTGGACAGGGGGCCGGTGAAGCTTTCTTT.

The chain combines TRBV6-4 with TRBJ2-7; D ambiguous. CDR1 is MRHNA and CDR2 is SNTAGT in the germline V gene. V dropped 7 bases and J dropped 2 bases, with 12 bases sitting between them. The CDR3 runs to 13 residues. In DNA form, the CDR3 reads TGTGCCAGCACCCGAGGCGGCCCCTACGAGCAGTACTTC. This encodes CASTRGGPYEQYF.

The chain combines TRBV27 with TRBJ2-7; 7 bases line up with TRBD1. The CDR3 runs 13 residues. Per the germline V gene, CDR1 is MNHEY and CDR2 is SMNVEV (reference sequence). After removal of 5 bases from V and 2 bases from J, the junction contained 3 bases not matched to a gene. CDR3 sequence: CASSAGTAYEQYF. CDR3 nucleotides: TGTGCCAGCAGTGCCGGGACAGCCTACGAGCAGTACTTC.

As DNA, the CDR3 is TGTGCCAGCAGCAGGACGCTAGCCAGTTACAATGAGCAGTTCTTC. This translates into CASSRTLASYNEQFF. The gene calls are TRBV7-3 and TRBJ2-1; weak D call: TRBD2 (5 bases). CDR1 SGHTA and CDR2 FQGTGA come from the germline V gene. The CDR3 is 15 amino acids. Between the trimmed V and J ends, which lost 5 bases and 4 bases, there was a span of 15 bases.

A single count supports this clone. The CDR3 loop reads CASSRTGGDGYTF. CDR3 in DNA: TGCGCCAGCAGCCGGACAGGGGGCGATGGCTACACCTTC. The chain recombines TRBV4-1 with TRBJ1-2, with 11 bases identical to TRBD1. V shed 4 bases and J 6 bases; nucleotides not matched to a gene: 1. The V gene's germline CDR1 is MGHRA and CDR2 YSYEKL. The CDR3 runs 13 residues.

Of note for this clone: This same CDR3 is encoded by further DNA sequences in the sample. The chain recombines TRBV12-3 or TRBV12-4 with TRBJ1-1, with D perhaps TRBD1 (5 bases). Deletions cut 1 base from V and 5 bases from J, with 8 bases between. The CDR3 loop spans 13 amino acids. DNA of the CDR3: TGTGCCAGCAGTTTAGGCGGGGGGACTGAAGCTTTCTTT. The encoded protein is CASSLGGGTEAFF.

The chain has TRBV2 and TRBJ2-5; D unclear. The CDR3 is made up of 13 amino acids. V was trimmed by 3 bases and J by 1 base, leaving 6 bases between them. CDR1 SNHLY and CDR2 FYNNEI come from the germline V gene. The CDR3 DNA reads TGTGCCAGCAGTGATCTGGCCCAAGAGACCCAGTACTTC. Translating gives CASSDLAQETQYF.

The chain combines TRBV5-5 with TRBJ1-1; D remains ambiguous. Trimming shortened V by 1 base and J by 2 bases, and 12 bases separated the two germline ends. In germline, CDR1 is SGHKS, CDR2 YYEKEE (reference sequence). This CDR3 is 15 amino acids long. For the CDR3, the DNA is TGTGCCAGCAGCTTGTGGTCGGGTTCTAACACTGAAGCTTTCTTT. It specifies CASSLWSGSNTEAFF.

This clone was seen just once. The chain combines TRBV11-2 with TRBJ2-5; 9 bases are a match to TRBD2. The CDR3 totals 16 residues. The V and J ends lost 0 bases and 4 bases, in that order; junction bases with no gene match: 6. Germline V CDR1 and CDR2: SGHAT, FQNNGV. The CDR3 loop reads CASSLEAGGPRETQYF. The CDR3 nucleotides are TGTGCCAGCAGCTTAGAGGCGGGGGGGCCCCGAGAGACCCAGTACTTC.

The chain uses TRBV5-1 and TRBJ2-5; 11 positions match TRBD2. This CDR3 has 14 residues. V lost 5 bases, J lost 1 base, and 1 base stayed unmatched. Germline-derived CDR1 and CDR2 are SGHRS and YFSETQ. The CDR3 region has the DNA TGCGCCAGCAGTAGCGGGGGGGCCCAAGAGACCCAGTACTTC. Its translation is CASSSGGAQETQYF. The whole variable domain, filled in from reference TRBV5-1 and TRBJ2-5, reads KAGVTQTPRYLIKTRGQQVTLSCSPISGHRSVSWYQQTPGQGLQFLFEYFSETQRNKGNFPGRFSGRQFSNSRSEMNVSTLELGDSALYLCASSSGGAQETQYFGPGTRLLVL.

The CDR3, as DNA: TGTGCCAGCAGTCAGGGGTCCCTTCAGGAAGCTTTCTTT. It translates to CASSQGSLQEAFF. This chain connects TRBV25-1 to TRBJ1-1; a weak D match, TRBD1 (6 bases). The CDR3 consists of 13 residues. The germline V and J ends were trimmed by 5 bases and 8 bases, with 15 bases remaining between them. Germline CDR1 and CDR2: MGHDK and SYGVNS.

CDR3: CASSQDGQNTEAFF. The CDR3 DNA reads TGCGCCAGCAGCCAAGATGGACAGAACACTGAAGCTTTCTTT. J is TRBJ1-1 and V is TRBV4-1, with TRBD1 as a possible D gene (5 bases). CDR1 and CDR2 from the germline V gene are MGHRA and YSYEKL. This CDR3 has 14 amino acids. V dropped 0 bases and J dropped 1 base, with 6 bases sitting between them.

The CDR3: CASSIGRLNTEAFF. Here the CDR3 DNA reads TGTGCCAGTAGTATAGGGAGACTGAACACTGAAGCTTTCTTT. The chain uses TRBV19 and TRBJ1-1, with unresolved D. Germline CDR1 is LNHDA and CDR2 is SQIVND (reference sequence). The CDR3 consists of 14 residues. Trimming removed 1 base at V and 0 bases at J, with 6 bases between. Using reference TRBV19 and TRBJ1-1 for the parts outside the CDR3, the full variable domain is DGGITQSPKYLFRKEGQNVTLSCEQNLNHDAMYWYRQDPGQGLRLIYYSQIVNDFQKGDIAEGYSVSREKKESFPLTVTSAQKNPTAFYLCASSIGRLNTEAFFGQGTRLTVV.

The chain recombines TRBV5-1 with TRBJ1-2; TRBD1 aligns across 7 bases. This CDR3 contains 13 residues. Per the germline V gene, CDR1 is SGHRS and CDR2 is YFSETQ. Trimming removed 4 bases from V and 2 bases from J; junction bases left unmatched: 2. The CDR3 is CASSVGQNYGYTF. Written as DNA, the CDR3 is TGCGCCAGCAGCGTGGGACAGAACTATGGCTACACCTTC.

The J gene is TRBJ1-2, the V gene TRBV10-3; 10 bases agree with TRBD1. With 6 bases clipped from V and 4 bases from J, the junction kept 8 bases outside the gene matches. The germline V gene has CDR1 ENHRY and CDR2 SYGVKD. The CDR3 contains 15 residues. The CDR3 nucleotides read TGTGCCATCAGCTACGGGACAGGGGAAGGCTATGGCTACACCTTC. Encoded protein: CAISYGTGEGYGYTF.

The gene calls are TRBV23-1 and TRBJ1-5; no clear D gene. Being an ORF, TRBV23-1 has a function that is uncertain. V was shortened by 3 bases and J by 7 bases, with 13 bases between the two germline ends. The CDR3 totals 14 residues. The CDR3 coding sequence is TGCGCCAGCAGTCACGGAGGAGGTTTACAGCCCCAGCATTTT. Translation gives CASSHGGGLQPQHF.

V is TRBV5-1 and J is TRBJ2-2; D might be TRBD1 (6 bases). The germline V gene has CDR1 SGHRS and CDR2 YFSETQ. The CDR3 loop spans 15 amino acids. The V end was cut by 2 bases, the J end by 1 base, with 9 bases between. The CDR3 sequence is CASSFSGENTGELFF. The CDR3 bases are TGCGCCAGCAGCTTTTCAGGGGAGAACACCGGGGAGCTGTTTTTT.

The chain uses TRBV20-1 and TRBJ1-3, with D perhaps TRBD1 (5 bases). Between the trimmed V and J ends, which lost 3 bases and 4 bases, there was a span of 10 bases. The CDR3 has 13 residues. The germline gives CDR1 DFQATT, CDR2 SNEGSKA (reference sequence). The CDR3 DNA sequence: TGCAGTGCTAGTTCAGGGCTCGGAAACACCATATATTTT. It is translated as CSASSGLGNTIYF.

The V call is TRBV5-6, the J call TRBJ1-2; weak D call: TRBD1 (6 bases). V was pared by 3 bases and J by 0 bases, with 15 bases between. Germline assignment: CDR1 SGHDT and CDR2 YYEEEE. This CDR3 is 16 amino acids long. CDR3 amino acids: CASSSQTTGSNYGYTF. The CDR3 DNA follows: TGTGCCAGCAGCTCCCAGACGACAGGATCTAACTATGGCTACACCTTC.

The chain carries TRBV23-1 and TRBJ2-7; 8 positions agree with TRBD1. TRBV23-1 is filed as an ORF, its function uncertain. The trim removed 4 bases at V and 4 bases at J, leaving 9 bases unmatched. There are 15 residues in the CDR3. In nucleotides, the CDR3 is TGCGCCAGCAGTCGACCTTCCAGGGGGCTATACGAGCAGTACTTC. Translating gives CASSRPSRGLYEQYF.